Reported below is one T cell receptor beta chain. The antigen is not known. This specimen comes from a study of shared clonotypes between healthy human individuals. Background on the study: Per donor, CD8 memory used one plate, CD8 naive used two, CD4 memory used three and CD4 naive used three.

The donors were adults (healthy and HIV-negative) with no recent acute infections or vaccinations. Some clones are missing from TCRdb's copy, which holds only in-frame ones; the method was immunoSEQ multiplex PCR. The sample shows 980,000 or so clones, approximately 80% of them seen only once. Trimming took 4 bases from V and 7 from J, leaving 8 bases between them. CDR3 length: 12 amino acids. CDR1 and CDR2 from the germline V gene are LGHNT and FRNRAP. Findings and caveats of the study: Specimens sampled were limited to blood, with tissue repertoires likely differing.

The chain joins TRBV12-5 to TRBJ2-1, with no clear D. This TCR was recovered from a man between 18 and 35 years old in good health. Specimen: memory CD4+ T cells sorted from blood. Subset: CD45RA-negative fraction. The CDR3 nucleotides read TGTGCTAGTGGTTCTACGGGTAATGAGCAGTTCTTC. It yields the protein CASGSTGNEQFF. The whole variable domain, filled in from reference TRBV12-5 and TRBJ2-1, reads DARVTQTPRHKVTEMGQEVTMRCQPILGHNTVFWYRQTMMQGLELLAYFRNRAPLDDSGMPKDRFSAEMPDATLATLKIQPSEPRDSAVYFCASGSTGNEQFFGPGTRLTVL.